This is a list of T cell receptor beta chains from one sample in a study of T cells in tuberculosis. Profiling relied on immunoSEQ multiplex PCR, and the TCRdb table lists in-frame clones only, not all of them. Among roughly 35,000 clones, about 91% were seen once, and the ten largest hold roughly 6.4%. This sample comprised PBMCs, obtained at tuberculosis diagnosis. These receptors were collected from an adult with tuberculosis. Some clones in this sample may be carry-over from other donors' samples. The CDR3 runs from the conserved cysteine through the conserved F or W. A D gene is named only where the DNA matches it firmly. Expanded clones get a size class; other rows say once, few or many, or leave the size out.

V gene: TRBV4-2; D gene: TRBD2; J gene: TRBJ2-2; clone size: -; CDR3 protein: CASSPGLAGSGELFF; CDR3 DNA: TGTGCCAGCAGCCCAGGACTAGCGGGGTCCGGGGAGCTGTTTTTT
V gene: TRBV10-3; D gene: TRBD1; J gene: TRBJ2-7; clone size: once; CDR3 protein: CAISDGTGQNEQYF; CDR3 DNA: TGTGCCATCAGTGACGGGACAGGGCAGAACGAGCAGTACTTC
V gene: TRBV5-6; D gene: -; J gene: TRBJ1-6; clone size: -; CDR3 protein: CASSLDGIRGAYNSPLHF; CDR3 DNA: TGTGCCAGCAGCTTAGATGGGATAAGGGGTGCCTATAATTCACCCCTCCACTTT
V gene: TRBV29-1; D gene: TRBD2; J gene: TRBJ2-2; clone size: -; CDR3 protein: CSVLAGSLTGELFF; CDR3 DNA: TGCAGCGTCCTAGCGGGGAGCTTAACCGGGGAGCTGTTTTTT
V gene: TRBV5-1; D gene: TRBD1; J gene: TRBJ2-6; clone size: -; CDR3 protein: CASSLTRDRISGANVLTF; CDR3 DNA: TGCGCCAGCAGCTTGACCCGGGACAGAATCTCTGGGGCCAACGTCCTGACTTTC
V gene: TRBV10-3; D gene: TRBD2; J gene: TRBJ2-1; clone size: -; CDR3 protein: CAIRAELAGANNEQFF; CDR3 DNA: TGTGCCATCAGAGCTGAACTAGCGGGGGCAAACAATGAGCAGTTCTTC
V gene: TRBV27; D gene: -; J gene: TRBJ1-6; clone size: -; CDR3 protein: CASSRTVDNSPLHF; CDR3 DNA: TGTGCCAGCAGCAGGACTGTAGATAATTCACCCCTCCACTTT
V gene: TRBV7-2; D gene: TRBD1; J gene: TRBJ2-1; clone size: -; CDR3 protein: CASSLGDRTYNEQFF; CDR3 DNA: TGTGCCAGCAGCTTAGGGGACAGAACCTACAATGAGCAGTTCTTC
V gene: TRBV5-1; D gene: -; J gene: TRBJ2-1; clone size: -; CDR3 protein: CASNGARAYNEQFF; CDR3 DNA: TGCGCCAGCAATGGGGCCAGGGCCTACAATGAGCAGTTCTTC
V gene: TRBV7-2; D gene: TRBD1; J gene: TRBJ1-5; clone size: once; CDR3 protein: CASSRDRDQPQHF; CDR3 DNA: TGTGCCAGCAGCAGGGACAGAGATCAGCCCCAGCATTTT
V gene: TRBV6-8; D gene: -; J gene: TRBJ1-5; clone size: -; CDR3 protein: CASSYFGGFRNQPQHF; CDR3 DNA: TGTGCCAGCAGTTACTTCGGAGGGTTCCGAAATCAGCCCCAGCATTTT
V gene: TRBV6-1; D gene: TRBD1; J gene: TRBJ2-7; clone size: once; CDR3 protein: CASIPGTGEAYEQYF; CDR3 DNA: TGTGCCAGCATTCCCGGGACAGGAGAAGCCTACGAGCAGTACTTC
V gene: TRBV6-5; D gene: -; J gene: TRBJ1-4; clone size: -; CDR3 protein: CASSDFGRGEKLFF; CDR3 DNA: TGTGCCAGCAGTGACTTCGGGCGGGGTGAAAAACTGTTTTTT
V gene: TRBV10-1; D gene: TRBD1; J gene: TRBJ2-7; clone size: -; CDR3 protein: CASSRDRAISYEQYF; CDR3 DNA: TGCGCCAGCAGTCGAGACAGGGCGATATCCTACGAGCAGTACTTC
V gene: TRBV19; D gene: -; J gene: TRBJ2-1; clone size: -; CDR3 protein: CASSIDSNEQFF; CDR3 DNA: TGTGCCAGTAGTATAGATAGTAATGAGCAGTTCTTC
V gene: TRBV6-1; D gene: -; J gene: TRBJ2-3; clone size: -; CDR3 protein: CASSVSRDTQYF; CDR3 DNA: TGTGCCAGCAGTGTTTCTCGGGATACGCAGTATTTT
V gene: TRBV5-1; D gene: -; J gene: TRBJ2-5; clone size: -; CDR3 protein: CASSLASGKETQYF; CDR3 DNA: TGCGCCAGCAGCTTGGCCTCAGGAAAAGAGACCCAGTACTTC
V gene: TRBV6-1; D gene: -; J gene: TRBJ2-5; clone size: few; CDR3 protein: CASTPGGETQYF; CDR3 DNA: TGTGCCAGCACCCCAGGCGGGGAGACCCAGTACTTC
V gene: TRBV5-1; D gene: -; J gene: TRBJ1-1; clone size: -; CDR3 protein: CASTGQGNTEAFF; CDR3 DNA: TGCGCCAGCACGGGACAAGGAAACACTGAAGCTTTCTTT
V gene: TRBV7-2; D gene: TRBD1; J gene: TRBJ1-1; clone size: -; CDR3 protein: CASSLGTGTAGVYTEAFF; CDR3 DNA: TGTGCCAGCAGCTTAGGAACTGGGACAGCTGGAGTATACACTGAAGCTTTCTTT
V gene: TRBV11-2; D gene: -; J gene: TRBJ1-2; clone size: -; CDR3 protein: CASSLDVPRQASQYYGYTF; CDR3 DNA: TGTGCCAGCAGCTTAGATGTTCCCCGACAGGCCTCTCAGTACTATGGCTACACCTTC
V gene: TRBV7-6; D gene: TRBD1; J gene: TRBJ1-3; clone size: -; CDR3 protein: CASSGNRGQGNTIYF; CDR3 DNA: TGTGCCAGCAGCGGCAACAGGGGGCAAGGAAACACCATATATTTT
V gene: TRBV18; D gene: TRBD1; J gene: TRBJ1-1; clone size: -; CDR3 protein: CASSRTGATEAFF; CDR3 DNA: TGTGCCAGCTCACGTACAGGGGCCACTGAAGCTTTCTTT
V gene: TRBV28; D gene: -; J gene: TRBJ1-4; clone size: -; CDR3 protein: CASTPGGADEKLFF; CDR3 DNA: TGTGCCAGCACCCCGGGGGGGGCTGATGAAAAACTGTTTTTT
V gene: TRBV10-3; D gene: -; J gene: TRBJ1-6; clone size: -; CDR3 protein: CATSSGNYNSPLHF; CDR3 DNA: TGTGCCACCAGCTCGGGGAACTATAATTCACCCCTCCACTTT
V gene: TRBV5-6; D gene: -; J gene: TRBJ2-3; clone size: -; CDR3 protein: CASSLPWDTFTDTQYF; CDR3 DNA: TGTGCCAGCAGCCTCCCCTGGGACACCTTCACAGATACGCAGTATTTT
V gene: TRBV5-4; D gene: TRBD2; J gene: TRBJ2-3; clone size: -; CDR3 protein: CASSPGTSRGVGTDTQYF; CDR3 DNA: TGTGCCAGCAGCCCAGGGACTAGCCGGGGGGTGGGCACAGATACGCAGTATTTT
V gene: TRBV6-1; D gene: -; J gene: TRBJ2-7; clone size: -; CDR3 protein: CASSQAPNTYEQYF; CDR3 DNA: TGTGCCAGCAGTCAGGCCCCGAACACCTACGAGCAGTACTTC
V gene: TRBV27; D gene: TRBD2; J gene: TRBJ2-5; clone size: -; CDR3 protein: CASSPMKRGFKETQYF; CDR3 DNA: TGTGCCAGCAGCCCGATGAAGCGGGGTTTTAAAGAGACCCAGTACTTC
V gene: TRBV18; D gene: -; J gene: TRBJ1-6; clone size: few; CDR3 protein: CASSPQQGQNSPLHF; CDR3 DNA: TGTGCCAGCTCACCCCAACAGGGTCAGAATTCACCCCTCCACTTT
V gene: TRBV6-1; D gene: -; J gene: TRBJ1-3; clone size: -; CDR3 protein: CASSEAYRGNTIYF; CDR3 DNA: TGTGCCAGCAGTGAAGCGTACAGAGGAAACACCATATATTTT
V gene: TRBV27; D gene: TRBD1; J gene: TRBJ2-1; clone size: -; CDR3 protein: CASSPQQGAVEQFF; CDR3 DNA: TGTGCCAGCAGTCCCCAACAGGGGGCTGTTGAGCAGTTCTTC
V gene: TRBV10-3; D gene: -; J gene: TRBJ1-5; clone size: -; CDR3 protein: CAIHGRVNQPQHF; CDR3 DNA: TGTGCCATCCATGGGAGGGTCAATCAGCCCCAGCATTTT
V gene: TRBV11-3; D gene: -; J gene: TRBJ2-7; clone size: -; CDR3 protein: CASSGGLDRPYEQYF; CDR3 DNA: TGTGCCAGCAGCGGAGGCCTCGACAGGCCCTACGAGCAGTACTTC
V gene: TRBV6-6; D gene: -; J gene: TRBJ1-1; clone size: -; CDR3 protein: CASSYGPGDTEAFF; CDR3 DNA: TGTGCCAGCAGTTACGGGCCAGGGGACACTGAAGCTTTCTTT
V gene: TRBV6-6; D gene: -; J gene: TRBJ2-2; clone size: -; CDR3 protein: CASSYPQTVPGELFF; CDR3 DNA: TGTGCCAGCAGTTACCCCCAGACAGTACCCGGGGAGCTGTTTTTT
V gene: TRBV11-1; D gene: -; J gene: TRBJ2-7; clone size: -; CDR3 protein: CASSLDWQGTSYEQYF; CDR3 DNA: TGTGCCAGCAGCTTAGACTGGCAGGGGACCTCCTACGAGCAGTACTTC
V gene: TRBV19; D gene: TRBD1; J gene: TRBJ2-1; clone size: -; CDR3 protein: CASSVNGQGNEQFF; CDR3 DNA: TGTGCCAGTAGTGTGAACGGACAGGGCAATGAGCAGTTCTTC
V gene: TRBV10-3; D gene: -; J gene: TRBJ1-5; clone size: -; CDR3 protein: CAISESVPGRANQPQHF; CDR3 DNA: TGTGCCATCAGTGAGTCGGTCCCGGGCAGGGCAAATCAGCCCCAGCATTTT
V gene: TRBV15; D gene: TRBD1; J gene: TRBJ2-3; clone size: -; CDR3 protein: CATSRAGTGGFGDTQYF; CDR3 DNA: TGTGCCACCAGCAGAGCCGGGACAGGGGGCTTTGGAGATACGCAGTATTTT
V gene: TRBV7-6; D gene: -; J gene: TRBJ1-1; clone size: -; CDR3 protein: CASSLGGGTNTEAFF; CDR3 DNA: TGTGCCAGCAGCTTAGGGGGGGGGACGAACACTGAAGCTTTCTTT
V gene: TRBV5-6; D gene: TRBD1; J gene: TRBJ1-1; clone size: -; CDR3 protein: CASNHRGMNTEAFF; CDR3 DNA: TGTGCCAGCAATCACAGGGGCATGAACACTGAAGCTTTCTTT
V gene: TRBV10-3; D gene: -; J gene: TRBJ1-1; clone size: -; CDR3 protein: CAISRQENTEAFF; CDR3 DNA: TGTGCCATCAGTAGACAGGAGAACACTGAAGCTTTCTTT
V gene: TRBV30; D gene: -; J gene: TRBJ1-1; clone size: -; CDR3 protein: CACVRGNTEAFF; CDR3 DNA: TGTGCCTGCGTGCGAGGGAACACTGAAGCTTTCTTT
V gene: TRBV2; D gene: -; J gene: TRBJ1-1; clone size: -; CDR3 protein: CASREVRGNTEAFF; CDR3 DNA: TGTGCCAGCAGAGAGGTCCGGGGGAACACTGAAGCTTTCTTT
V gene: TRBV25-1; D gene: -; J gene: TRBJ2-7; clone size: -; CDR3 protein: CASSTYEQYF; CDR3 DNA: TGTGCCAGCAGCACCTACGAGCAGTACTTC
V gene: TRBV5-6; D gene: TRBD1; J gene: TRBJ1-4; clone size: -; CDR3 protein: CASSLSAQGAGGQF; CDR3 DNA: TGTGCCAGCAGCTTGTCCGCCCAGGGGGCCGGAGGGCAATTT
V gene: TRBV15; D gene: TRBD1; J gene: TRBJ2-7; clone size: once; CDR3 protein: CATSRSRTGISYEQYF; CDR3 DNA: TGTGCCACCAGCAGATCCAGGACAGGGATCTCCTACGAGCAGTACTTC
V gene: TRBV27; D gene: TRBD1; J gene: TRBJ2-7; clone size: -; CDR3 protein: CASSYLQGNEQYF; CDR3 DNA: TGTGCCAGCAGTTACCTACAGGGGAACGAGCAGTACTTC
V gene: TRBV5-1; D gene: TRBD1; J gene: TRBJ2-3; clone size: -; CDR3 protein: CASSLGDRRTDTQYF; CDR3 DNA: TGCGCCAGCAGCTTGGGGGACAGACGCACAGATACGCAGTATTTT